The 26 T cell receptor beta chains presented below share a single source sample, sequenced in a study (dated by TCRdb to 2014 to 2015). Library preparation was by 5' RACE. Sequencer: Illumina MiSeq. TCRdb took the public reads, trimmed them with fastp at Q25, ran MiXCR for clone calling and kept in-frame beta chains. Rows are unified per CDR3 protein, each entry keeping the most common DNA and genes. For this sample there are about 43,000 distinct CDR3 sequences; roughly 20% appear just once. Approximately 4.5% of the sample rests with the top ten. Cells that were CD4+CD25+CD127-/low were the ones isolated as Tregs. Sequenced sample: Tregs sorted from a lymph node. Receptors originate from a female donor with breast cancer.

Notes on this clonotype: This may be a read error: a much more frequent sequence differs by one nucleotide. The CDR3 spells CASSQEGGRGGGQFF. The CDR3 coding sequence is TGCGCCAGCAGCCAAGAAGGCGGGAGAGGTGGTGGGCAGTTCTTC. The chain joins TRBV4-3 to TRBJ2-1; TRBD2 agrees at 7 bases. This CDR3 is built from 15 residues. Germline values: CDR1 LGHNA, CDR2 YSLEER. The trim removed 0 bases at V and 12 bases at J, leaving 11 bases unmatched.

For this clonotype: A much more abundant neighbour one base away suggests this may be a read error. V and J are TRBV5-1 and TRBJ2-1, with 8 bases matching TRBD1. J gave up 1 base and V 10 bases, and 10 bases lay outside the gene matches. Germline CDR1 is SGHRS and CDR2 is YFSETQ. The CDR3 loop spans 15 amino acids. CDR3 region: CAGKSDRESYNEQFF. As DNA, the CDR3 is TGCGCCGGCAAATCGGACAGGGAGTCCTACAATGAGCAGTTCTTC.

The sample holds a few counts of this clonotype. CDR3 DNA sequence: TGTGCCATCAGTTGGGACAGGGGGGACATTCAGTACTTC. The encoded protein is CAISWDRGDIQYF. The chain combines TRBV10-3 with TRBJ2-4; 11 bases match TRBD1. The CDR3 has 13 amino acids. V lost 5 bases and J lost 8; bases outside the gene matches: 2. In germline, CDR1 is ENHRY, CDR2 SYGVKD.

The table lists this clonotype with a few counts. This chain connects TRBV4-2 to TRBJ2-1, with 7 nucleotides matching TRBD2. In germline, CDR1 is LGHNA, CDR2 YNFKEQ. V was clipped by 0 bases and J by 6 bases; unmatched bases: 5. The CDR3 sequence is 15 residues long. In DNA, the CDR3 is TGTGCCAGCAGCCAAGATAGACTAGCTGGCAATGAGCAGTTCTTC. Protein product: CASSQDRLAGNEQFF.

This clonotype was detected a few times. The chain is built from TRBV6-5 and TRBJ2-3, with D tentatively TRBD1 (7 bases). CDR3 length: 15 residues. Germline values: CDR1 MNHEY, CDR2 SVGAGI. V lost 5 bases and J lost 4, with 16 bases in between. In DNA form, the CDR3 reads TGTGCCAGCAGTCCAGGGGGGTTAGGAGCAGATACGCAGTATTTT. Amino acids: CASSPGGLGADTQYF.

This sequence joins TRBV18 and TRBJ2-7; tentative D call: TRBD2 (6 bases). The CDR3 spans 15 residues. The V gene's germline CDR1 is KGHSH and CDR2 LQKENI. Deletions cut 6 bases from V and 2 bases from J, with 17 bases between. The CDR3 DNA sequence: TGTGCCAGCTCCCCTGGTGCGGGGCTGACCTACGAGCAGTACTTC. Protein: CASSPGAGLTYEQYF.

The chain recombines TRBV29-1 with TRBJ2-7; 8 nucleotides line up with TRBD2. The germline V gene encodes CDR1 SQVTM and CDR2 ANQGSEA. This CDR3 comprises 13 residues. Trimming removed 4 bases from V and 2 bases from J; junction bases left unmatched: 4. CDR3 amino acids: CSVGAGGAYEQYF. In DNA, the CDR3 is TGCAGCGTTGGGGCGGGGGGAGCCTACGAGCAGTACTTC.

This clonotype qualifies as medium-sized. The chain's CDR3 is CSASIGGGYNSPLHF. In nucleotides, the CDR3 is TGCAGTGCTAGTATAGGTGGAGGGTATAATTCACCCCTCCACTTT. The rearrangement links TRBV20-1 to TRBJ1-6, with D unresolved. The CDR3 runs 15 residues. V was trimmed by 3 bases and J by 4 bases, leaving 13 bases between them. CDR1 and CDR2 from the germline V gene are DFQATT and SNEGSKA (reference sequence).

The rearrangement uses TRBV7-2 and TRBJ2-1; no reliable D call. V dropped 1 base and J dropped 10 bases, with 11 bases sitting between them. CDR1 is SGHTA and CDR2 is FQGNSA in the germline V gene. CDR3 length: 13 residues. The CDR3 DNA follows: TGTGCCAGCAGCTTAGTCGTCCGTGGCGAGCAGTTCTTC. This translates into CASSLVVRGEQFF. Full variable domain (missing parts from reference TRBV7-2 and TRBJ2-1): GAGVSQSPSNKVTEKGKDVELRCDPISGHTALYWYRQSLGQGLEFLIYFQGNSAPDKSGLPSDRFSAERTGGSVSTLTIQRTQQEDSAVYLCASSLVVRGEQFFGPGTRLTVL.

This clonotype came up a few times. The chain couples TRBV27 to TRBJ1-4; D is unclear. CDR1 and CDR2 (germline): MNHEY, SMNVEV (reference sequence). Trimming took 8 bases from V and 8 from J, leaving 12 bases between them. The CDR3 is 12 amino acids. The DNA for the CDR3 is TGTGCCAGCGGCGTGTCTGGGGAAAAACTGTTTTTT. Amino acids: CASGVSGEKLFF. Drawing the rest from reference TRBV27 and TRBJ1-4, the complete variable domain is EAQVTQNPRYLITVTGKKLTVTCSQNMNHEYMSWYRQDPGLGLRQIYYSMNVEVTDKGDVPEGYKVSRKEKRNFPLILESPSPNQTSLYFCASGVSGEKLFFGSGTQLSVL.

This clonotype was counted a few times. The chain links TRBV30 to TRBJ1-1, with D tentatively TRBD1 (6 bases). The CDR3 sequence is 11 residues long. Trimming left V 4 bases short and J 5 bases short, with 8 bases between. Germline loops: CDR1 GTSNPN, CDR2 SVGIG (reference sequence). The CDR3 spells CAWTRGTEAFF. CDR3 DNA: TGTGCCTGGACCAGGGGAACTGAAGCTTTCTTT. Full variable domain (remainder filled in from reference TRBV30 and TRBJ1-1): SQTIHQWPATLVQPVGSPLSLECTVEGTSNPNLYWYRQAAGRGLQLLFYSVGIGQISSEVPQNLSASRPQDRQFILSSKKLLLSDSGFYLCAWTRGTEAFFGQGTRLTVV.

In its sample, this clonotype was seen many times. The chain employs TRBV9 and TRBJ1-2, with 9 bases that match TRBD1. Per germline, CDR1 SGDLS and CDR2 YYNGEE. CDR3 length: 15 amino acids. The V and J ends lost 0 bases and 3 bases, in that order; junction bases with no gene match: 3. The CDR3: CASSVEQGAHYGYTF. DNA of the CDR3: TGTGCCAGCAGCGTAGAACAGGGGGCTCACTATGGCTACACCTTC.

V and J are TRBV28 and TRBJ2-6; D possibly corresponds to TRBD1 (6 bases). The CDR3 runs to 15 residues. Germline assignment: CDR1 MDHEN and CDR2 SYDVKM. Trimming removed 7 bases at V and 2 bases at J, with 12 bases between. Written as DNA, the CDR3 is TGTGCCAGCACCCCGACAGGTACTGGGGCCAACGTCCTGACTTTC. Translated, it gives CASTPTGTGANVLTF.

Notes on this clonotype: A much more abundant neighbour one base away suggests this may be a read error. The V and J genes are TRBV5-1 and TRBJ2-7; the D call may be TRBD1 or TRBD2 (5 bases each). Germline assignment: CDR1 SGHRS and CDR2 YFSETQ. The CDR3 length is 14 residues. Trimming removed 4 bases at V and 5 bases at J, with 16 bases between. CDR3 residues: CASSVSGAINEQYF. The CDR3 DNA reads TGCGCCAGCAGCGTTTCCGGGGCTATCAACGAGCAGTACTTC.

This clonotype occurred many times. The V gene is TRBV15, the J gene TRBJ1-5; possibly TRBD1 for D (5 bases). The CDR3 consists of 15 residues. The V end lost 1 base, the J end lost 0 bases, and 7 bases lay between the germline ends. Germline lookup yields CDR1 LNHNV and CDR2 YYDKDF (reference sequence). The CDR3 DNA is TGTGCCACCAGCAGAGGCAGGGATAGCAATCAGCCCCAGCATTTT. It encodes CATSRGRDSNQPQHF.

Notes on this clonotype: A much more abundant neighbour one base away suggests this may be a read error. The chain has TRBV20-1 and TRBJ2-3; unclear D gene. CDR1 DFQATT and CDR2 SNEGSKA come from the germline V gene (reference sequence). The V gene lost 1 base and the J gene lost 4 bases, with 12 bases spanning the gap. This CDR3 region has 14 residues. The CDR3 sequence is CSARAWRHSDTQYF. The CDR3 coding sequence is TGCAGTGCTAGAGCTTGGAGACACTCAGATACGCAGTATTTT.

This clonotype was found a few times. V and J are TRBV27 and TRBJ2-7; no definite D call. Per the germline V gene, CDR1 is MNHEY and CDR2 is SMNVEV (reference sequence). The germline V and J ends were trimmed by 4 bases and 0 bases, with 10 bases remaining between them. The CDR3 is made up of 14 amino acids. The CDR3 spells CASSWQQSSYEQYF. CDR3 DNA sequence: TGTGCCAGCAGTTGGCAACAGAGCTCCTACGAGCAGTACTTC.

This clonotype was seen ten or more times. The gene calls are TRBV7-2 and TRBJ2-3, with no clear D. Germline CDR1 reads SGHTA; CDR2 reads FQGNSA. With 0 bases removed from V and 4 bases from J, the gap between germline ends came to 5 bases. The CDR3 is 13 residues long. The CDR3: CASSLARADTQYF. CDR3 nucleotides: TGTGCCAGCAGCTTAGCTAGAGCAGATACGCAGTATTTT.

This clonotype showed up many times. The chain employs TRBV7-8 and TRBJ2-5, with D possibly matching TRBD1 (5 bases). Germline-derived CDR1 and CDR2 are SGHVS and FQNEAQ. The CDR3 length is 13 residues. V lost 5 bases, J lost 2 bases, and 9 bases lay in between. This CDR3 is CASSEDSQETQYF. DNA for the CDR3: TGTGCCAGCAGCGAAGACAGTCAAGAGACCCAGTACTTC.

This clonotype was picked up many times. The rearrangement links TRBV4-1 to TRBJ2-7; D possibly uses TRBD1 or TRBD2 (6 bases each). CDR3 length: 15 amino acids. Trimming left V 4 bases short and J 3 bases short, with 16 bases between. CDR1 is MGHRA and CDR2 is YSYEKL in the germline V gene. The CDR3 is CASSLSGGQIYEQYF. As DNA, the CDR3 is TGCGCCAGCAGCCTGAGTGGGGGGCAAATCTACGAGCAGTACTTC.

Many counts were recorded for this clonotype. The chain's CDR3 is CASSWGPRLAGGPDTQYF. CDR3 bases: TGTGCCAGCAGTTGGGGGCCACGACTAGCGGGAGGGCCAGATACGCAGTATTTT. The chain couples TRBV28 to TRBJ2-3; TRBD2 matches 14 bases. The CDR3 loop spans 18 amino acids. CDR1 and CDR2 from the germline V gene are MDHEN and SYDVKM. Unmatched junction bases numbered 10, after V lost 4 bases and J lost 4 bases. Full variable domain (remainder filled in from reference TRBV28 and TRBJ2-3): DVKVTQSSRYLVKRTGEKVFLECVQDMDHENMFWYRQDPGLGLRLIYFSYDVKMKEKGDIPEGYSVSREKKERFSLILESASTNQTSMYLCASSWGPRLAGGPDTQYFGPGTRLTVL.

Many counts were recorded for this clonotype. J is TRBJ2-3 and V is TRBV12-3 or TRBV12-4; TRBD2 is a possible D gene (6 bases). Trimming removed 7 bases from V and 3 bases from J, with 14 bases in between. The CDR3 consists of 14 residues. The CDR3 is CASNPGVQTDTQYF. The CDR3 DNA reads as TGTGCCAGCAACCCGGGAGTTCAAACAGATACGCAGTATTTT.

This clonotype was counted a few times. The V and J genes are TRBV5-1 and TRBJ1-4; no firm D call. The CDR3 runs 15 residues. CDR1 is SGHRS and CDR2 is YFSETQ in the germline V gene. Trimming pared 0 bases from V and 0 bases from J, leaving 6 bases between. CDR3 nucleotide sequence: TGCGCCAGCAGCTTGGACCGAGCAACTAATGAAAAACTGTTTTTT. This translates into CASSLDRATNEKLFF. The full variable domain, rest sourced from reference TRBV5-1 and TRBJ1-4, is KAGVTQTPRYLIKTRGQQVTLSCSPISGHRSVSWYQQTPGQGLQFLFEYFSETQRNKGNFPGRFSGRQFSNSRSEMNVSTLELGDSALYLCASSLDRATNEKLFFGSGTQLSVL.

CDR3 amino acids: CASSLADSTGELFF. CDR3 sequence (DNA): TGTGCCAGCAGCTTAGCGGACAGCACCGGGGAGCTGTTTTTT. The chain links TRBV7-3 to TRBJ2-2; D perhaps matches TRBD1 (6 bases). The CDR3 runs to 14 residues. Trimming took 2 bases from V and 4 from J, leaving 8 bases between them. In germline, CDR1 is SGHTA, CDR2 FQGTGA.

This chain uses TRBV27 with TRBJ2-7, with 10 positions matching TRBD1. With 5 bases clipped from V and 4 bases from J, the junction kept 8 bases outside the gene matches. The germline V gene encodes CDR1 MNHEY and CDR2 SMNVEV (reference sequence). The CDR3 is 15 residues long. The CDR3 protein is CASSEETGGFYEQYF. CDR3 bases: TGTGCCAGCAGTGAAGAGACAGGGGGCTTTTACGAGCAGTACTTC.

DNA for the CDR3: TGCAGTGCTAGAGACCCTCGACAGGGTGGTAATGAAAAACTGTTTTTT. Protein product: CSARDPRQGGNEKLFF. This rearrangement joins TRBV20-1 to TRBJ1-4; 7 bases line up with TRBD1. The J segment lost 4 bases and the V segment lost 0 bases, leaving 8 bases of the junction unmatched. CDR3 length: 16 amino acids. The germline gives CDR1 DFQATT, CDR2 SNEGSKA (reference sequence).